These 9 T cell receptor beta chains were sequenced from one sample in a study of T-cell memory formation after mild COVID-19. In TCRdb, the 5' RACE reads were re-called with MiXCR into one record per CDR3 protein. The data show about 430,000 distinct CDR3 sequences, under 20% seen once. The sample consisted of PBMCs or a T cell subset sorted from them (not recorded which). All receptors derive from a man in his late teens or twenties who had mild COVID-19 (a few samples of this study predate the infection). Cell type and time point are not known.

The chain recombines TRBV20-1 with TRBJ2-7; D tentatively reads TRBD1 or TRBD2 (6 bases each). The CDR3 loop spans 15 amino acids. From germline, CDR1 is DFQATT and CDR2 SNEGSKA (reference sequence). The CDR3 DNA follows: TGCAGCGCCACCTGGGGGCGGGGTCTCTCCTACGAGCAGTACTTC. It is translated as CSATWGRGLSYEQYF.

This clonotype was counted between two and nine times. The V gene is TRBV25-1, the J gene TRBJ2-4, with no clear D. Germline V lookup: CDR1 MGHDK, CDR2 SYGVNS. This CDR3 has 14 residues. Trimming cost V 5 bases and J 12 bases, with 20 bases left between them. The CDR3 spells CASSPRATASNQYF. The CDR3 bases are TGTGCCAGCAGTCCCCGGGCCACAGCTTCTAATCAGTACTTC.

In its sample, this clonotype was seen a few times. The chain links TRBV10-3 to TRBJ1-4; a possible D gene is TRBD1 (5 bases). Trimming stripped 6 bases from V and 6 bases from J, with 17 bases between. CDR1 and CDR2 from the germline V gene are ENHRY and SYGVKD. This CDR3 has 15 residues. The CDR3 reads CAIRPTLGGDEKLFF. The CDR3, as DNA: TGTGCCATCAGACCCACCCTCGGAGGGGATGAAAAACTGTTTTTT.

The chain joins TRBV7-9 to TRBJ1-2, with 8 bases fitting TRBD1. This CDR3 region has 15 residues. Trimming took 5 bases from V and 2 from J; bases not matched to a gene: 7. CDR1 and CDR2 from the germline V gene are SEHNR and FQNEAQ (reference sequence). The CDR3 DNA reads as TGTGCCAGCAGCCCGGGACAGGCGATGAACTATGGCTACACCTTC. Amino acids: CASSPGQAMNYGYTF.

The chain has TRBV5-1 and TRBJ1-4; weak D call: TRBD1 (5 bases). Germline values: CDR1 SGHRS, CDR2 YFSETQ. V was clipped by 4 bases and J by 4 bases, with 17 bases between them. This CDR3 has 16 residues. The CDR3 DNA is TGCGCCAGCAGCGGATTAGGGGTCGGGCTTAATGAAAAACTGTTTTTT. It is translated as CASSGLGVGLNEKLFF.

The chain couples TRBV7-3 to TRBJ2-5, with 15 bases matching TRBD2. The CDR3 sequence is 17 residues long. CDR1 and CDR2 from the germline V gene are SGHTA and FQGTGA. J gave up 5 bases and V 2 bases, and 6 bases lay outside the gene matches. The CDR3, as DNA: TGTGCCAGCAGCTTAGGGACTAGCGGGGGGCATGAGGAGACCCAGTACTTC. This codes for CASSLGTSGGHEETQYF.

The chain couples TRBV5-5 to TRBJ2-1, with TRBD1 identical over 9 bases. The CDR3 spans 15 residues. CDR1 is SGHKS, CDR2 YYEKEE, per germline (reference sequence). Losses at the gene ends were 0 bases for V and 6 bases for J; bases not matched to a gene: 4. CDR3 in DNA: TGTGCCAGCAGCTTGGCCAGGACAGGGGTCAATGAGCAGTTCTTC. It translates to CASSLARTGVNEQFF. Full variable domain (missing parts from reference TRBV5-5 and TRBJ2-1): DAGVTQSPTHLIKTRGQQVTLRCSPISGHKSVSWYQQVLGQGPQFIFQYYEKEERGRGNFPDRFSARQFPNYSSELNVNALLLGDSALYLCASSLARTGVNEQFFGPGTRLTVL.

In this sample, this clonotype turned up a few times. The rearrangement uses TRBV20-1 and TRBJ1-2; 7 bases fit TRBD1. Trimming at V came to 3 bases and at J to 10 bases, leaving 5 bases not matched to a gene. CDR1 is DFQATT, CDR2 SNEGSKA, per germline (reference sequence). CDR3 length: 11 amino acids. CDR3 in amino acids: CSASTGDDYTF. In nucleotides, the CDR3 is TGCAGTGCTAGTACAGGGGACGACTACACCTTC.

The chain is built from TRBV4-3 and TRBJ1-2, with a possible D match to TRBD1 (5 bases). This CDR3 is built from 15 residues. From germline, CDR1 is LGHNA and CDR2 YSLEER. Trimming shortened V by 0 bases and J by 4 bases, and 12 bases separated the two germline ends. The chain's CDR3 is CASSQDQGTVYGYTF. CDR3 sequence (DNA): TGCGCCAGCAGCCAAGACCAGGGAACTGTCTATGGCTACACCTTC.